This T cell receptor beta chain was documented in a study of blood T cells in healthy people across ages. The germline V gene has CDR1 MNHNY and CDR2 SVGAGI (reference sequence). The CDR3 has 16 residues. Regarding this clonotype: The junction shows a germline mismatch at one end, possibly a read error.

A second PCR of about 7 to 11 cycles used a sample-barcoded 5' primer and a J-beta primer mix. Each CDR3 protein is one row after TCRdb ran MiXCR on the 5' RACE reads. The data show 600,000 to 1,000,000 distinct CDR3 sequences, with 55% to 75% seen just once and approximately 20% held by the top ten. The sample comprised blood. This receptor was obtained from a man aged 25 to 40 in good health. The chain joins TRBV6-6 to TRBJ2-7; TRBD1 aligns across 9 bases. In DNA, the CDR3 is TGTACCAGCAGTTACTCGGGTGGGGACAGGGTGCGCGAGCAGTACTTC. It encodes CTSSYSGGDRVREQYF.